This T cell receptor (beta chain) is drawn from a study of shared clonotypes between healthy human individuals (dated by TCRdb to the early 2020s). About the full investigation: The cohort comprised a couple of women and three men aged 18 to 49 years. To estimate repertoire size and how much clonotypes are shared between individuals, the study performed deep sequencing of blood TCR repertoires from about five healthy adults. Different laboratories and diverse techniques were used to prepare libraries and sequence TCR repertoires, to increase sequencing depth and limit assay-specific biases. Each donor's leukapheresis produced roughly between about 0.85 and 10 billion PBMCs. The paper's findings and limits, for the study overall: The small number of donors limited the genetic and exposure-history diversity represented. Pairwise subsampling indicated that sequencing depth was expected to affect the degree of clonotype sharing among donors. Sampling was restricted to blood, and TCR repertoires in tissue are likely to differ from TCR repertoires in blood.

With respect to this clone: Its antigen is not yet known. Base quality data are lacking; no much larger clone is found one base away.

Donors were healthy HIV-negative adults with no recently reported acute infections or vaccinations. Only Caucasian adults living in Nashville, Tennessee, USA were represented among the donors. For unsorted samples, some 90 million PBMCs were counted and genomic DNA was extracted with the QIAamp DNA Blood Mini kit. Blood was obtained by leukapheresis, after which PBMCs were separated by Ficoll-Histopaque density gradient centrifugation and cryopreserved in liquid nitrogen vapor phase. TCR CDR3 regions were amplified from genomic DNA by multiplex PCR using the deep immunoSEQ assay. Extracted genomic DNA from each cell subset was distributed evenly across all wells of several immunoSEQ 96-well plates, and each plate was treated as a replicate. Each replicate PCR for unsorted PBMC received approximately 0.3 ug genomic DNA, equal to tens of thousands of T cell genomes. Unsorted PBMC genomic DNA was sequenced across ten immunoSEQ deep assay plates. Purified libraries were quantified with a Qubit 3.0 fluorometer, sized on a Bioanalyzer 2100, and re-quantified with the KAPA Library Quantification kit. Every immunoSEQ 96-well plate was sequenced on a separate single-read 150-cycle Illumina NextSeq 550 flow cell. Per the authors' processing: Because the immunoSEQ output included only junctional sequences and no quality scores, the filtering could not be the same as the filtering used for full-length reads. Sequences were annotated with PyIR, a Python wrapper for IgBLAST v1.9, and V/J genes and CDR3 were assigned using IMGT germline references. Reads were removed for weak V/J assignments (E-value above 1e-6), missing CDR3, stop codons, out-of-frame junctions, or ambiguous translated residues. V3J clonotypes were defined by identical inferred V gene, J gene, and CDR3 amino acid sequence. Percentage overlap between repertoires was computed as shared unique clonotypes divided by the size of the smaller repertoire. Repertoire richness was assessed with RTK rarefaction, the Chao1 estimator, and Recon v2.1 estimates of unobserved clonotypes. TCRdb stores this immuneACCESS table with in-frame sequences only. Part of the clones is absent; in the studies checked, under half of the shortfall reflects unresolved V genes, and no reason is known for the rest. For V, J and clone size, that table is used; D and trimming come from the DNA. In all, the sample holds roughly 500,000 clones, and roughly 77% of those were seen once. The ten largest make up roughly 13% of the sample.

The sample taken for sequencing was PBMCs. This receptor was identified in a woman aged 40 to 55 in good health. Some clones in this sample may be carry-over from other donors' samples.

For the CDR3, the sequence is CATSRRLSNQPQHF. The sequence in DNA is TGTGCCACCAGCAGACGTTTGAGCAATCAGCCCCAGCATTTT. The V and J genes are TRBV15 and TRBJ1-5, with the D gene not confidently named. CDR1 and CDR2, looked up from the germline V gene (reference sequence), are LNHNV and YYDKDF. The CDR3 spans 14 residues, from the cysteine through the phenylalanine. Solely the CDR3 DNA is kept, with 42 bases framed from the first base. Trimming costs V 2 bases and J 1 base, and their ends lie 6 bases apart. Extended through the reference TRBV15 and TRBJ1-5 proteins, this CDR3 yields the full variable domain: DAMVIQNPRYQVTQFGKPVTLSCSQTLNHNVMYWYQQKSSQAPKLLFHYYDKDFNNEADTPDNFQSRRPNTSFCFLDIRSPGLGDTAMYLCATSRRLSNQPQHFGDGTRLSIL.